This entry lists 10 T cell receptor beta chains sequenced from one sample in a study of blood T cell repertoires in COVID-19. Clones were sequenced by immunoSEQ multiplex PCR, and TCRdb holds only the in-frame ones, with some missing. This table holds around 310,000 clones, almost 90% found once. Sequenced: peripheral blood. These receptors were taken from a woman aged 40 to 50 with COVID-19, enrolled during active disease.

Written as DNA, the CDR3 is TGCGCCAGCAGCTACCGGACAGACTACGAGCAGTACTTC. It encodes CASSYRTDYEQYF. This sequence joins TRBV5-1 and TRBJ2-7, with D possibly TRBD1 on 6 matching bases. Germline assignment: CDR1 SGHRS and CDR2 YFSETQ. CDR3 length: 13 residues. V was trimmed by 3 bases and J by 3 bases, leaving 10 bases between them. The variable domain in full, completed from reference TRBV5-1 and TRBJ2-7, reads KAGVTQTPRYLIKTRGQQVTLSCSPISGHRSVSWYQQTPGQGLQFLFEYFSETQRNKGNFPGRFSGRQFSNSRSEMNVSTLELGDSALYLCASSYRTDYEQYFGPGTRLTVT.

The chain joins TRBV5-6 to TRBJ1-5; D unclear. The length of the CDR3 is 17 residues. The V end was cut by 0 bases, the J end by 0 bases, with 13 bases between. From germline, CDR1 is SGHDT and CDR2 YYEEEE. The CDR3 region has the DNA TGTGCCAGCAGCTTGGCCGGGTCGGCCTATAGCAATCAGCCCCAGCATTTT. It is translated as CASSLAGSAYSNQPQHF.

This rearrangement joins TRBV27 to TRBJ1-1; 9 nucleotides line up with TRBD1. After removal of 6 bases from V and 1 base from J, the junction contained 3 bases not matched to a gene. The CDR3 is made up of 14 amino acids. Germline-derived CDR1 and CDR2 are MNHEY and SMNVEV (reference sequence). The CDR3 DNA sequence: TGTGCCAGCAGGGGGACAGGGACGAACACTGAAGCTTTCTTT. Encoded protein: CASRGTGTNTEAFF.

The rearrangement uses TRBV11-2 and TRBJ2-5; 9 bases are shared with TRBD1. Germline values: CDR1 SGHAT, CDR2 FQNNGV. V trimming: 7 bases; J trimming: 5 bases; junction bases outside the gene matches: 17. The CDR3 is 17 residues long. CDR3 protein: CASTPRAGQGFSETQYF. The CDR3 DNA reads TGTGCCAGCACCCCGAGGGCGGGACAGGGATTTTCGGAGACCCAGTACTTC. The full variable domain, with the rest looked up from reference TRBV11-2 and TRBJ2-5, is EAGVAQSPRYKIIEKRQSVAFWCNPISGHATLYWYQQILGQGPKLLIQFQNNGVVDDSQLPKDRFSAERLKGVDSTLKIQPAKLEDSAVYLCASTPRAGQGFSETQYFGPGTRLLVL.

The chain has TRBV7-2 and TRBJ2-1; TRBD2 agrees at 8 bases. The CDR3 is made up of 15 amino acids. Germline V gene data show CDR1 as SGHTA and CDR2 as FQGNSA. J gave up 4 bases and V 1 base, and 3 bases lay outside the gene matches. CDR3 DNA sequence: TGTGCCAGCAGCTTAGAGCGGGGGCATTACAATGAGCAGTTCTTC. Translating it yields CASSLERGHYNEQFF. The full variable domain, with the rest looked up from reference TRBV7-2 and TRBJ2-1, is GAGVSQSPSNKVTEKGKDVELRCDPISGHTALYWYRQSLGQGLEFLIYFQGNSAPDKSGLPSDRFSAERTGGSVSTLTIQRTQQEDSAVYLCASSLERGHYNEQFFGPGTRLTVL.

The genes are TRBV7-9 and TRBJ2-3; TRBD2 matches at 9 bases. Losses at the gene ends were 2 bases for V and 6 bases for J; bases not matched to a gene: 12. The CDR3 length is 17 residues. Looked up from germline, CDR1 is SEHNR and CDR2 is FQNEAQ (reference sequence). DNA of the CDR3: TGTGCCAGCAGCTTACTCCCTAGCGGGATTGCAGTGGATACGCAGTATTTT. This codes for CASSLLPSGIAVDTQYF.

This rearrangement joins TRBV10-3 to TRBJ2-1; 11 bases are shared with TRBD2. Germline V CDR1 and CDR2: ENHRY, SYGVKD. CDR3 length: 15 residues. Losses at the gene ends were 7 bases for V and 3 bases for J; bases not matched to a gene: 5. The CDR3, as DNA: TGTGCCATCACCCCAACTAGCGGGAGCTACAATGAGCAGTTCTTC. This translates into CAITPTSGSYNEQFF.

The rearrangement links TRBV28 to TRBJ1-4; D is unresolved. V was trimmed by 7 bases and J by 7 bases, leaving 16 bases between them. The CDR3 covers 14 residues. Germline lookup yields CDR1 MDHEN and CDR2 SYDVKM. CDR3 in amino acids: CASISSLTREKLFF. As DNA, the CDR3 is TGTGCCAGCATTTCGTCTTTAACTCGTGAAAAACTGTTTTTT.

This clone came up once. The chain couples TRBV11-3 to TRBJ2-6; 8 positions match TRBD1. CDR1 is SGHNT and CDR2 is YENEEA in the germline V gene. The CDR3 has 16 amino acids. V trimming: 5 bases; J trimming: 1 base; junction bases outside the gene matches: 4. The CDR3 loop is CASSAGQGSGANVLTF. The CDR3 bases are TGTGCCAGCAGCGCCGGACAGGGTTCTGGGGCCAACGTCCTGACTTTC. The whole variable domain, remainder taken from reference TRBV11-3 and TRBJ2-6, is EAGVVQSPRYKIIEKKQPVAFWCNPISGHNTLYWYLQNLGQGPELLIRYENEEAVDDSQLPKDRFSAERLKGVDSTLKIQPAELGDSAVYLCASSAGQGSGANVLTFGAGSRLTVL.

The chain couples TRBV5-1 to TRBJ1-6; 8 bases map to TRBD1. Germline V gives CDR1 SGHRS, CDR2 YFSETQ. Trimming removed 4 bases from V and 4 bases from J; junction bases left unmatched: 7. The CDR3 extends over 16 amino acids. The chain's CDR3 is CASSQGQANYNSPLHF. The CDR3 DNA is TGCGCCAGCAGCCAGGGACAGGCCAATTATAATTCACCCCTCCACTTT.